This T cell receptor (beta chain) was sequenced for a study of shared clonotypes between healthy human individuals. CD45RO negativity and positive selection for CCR7 defined naive CD8 cells, a population that excluded terminally differentiated effector memory CD45RA+ cells. Clones were read by immunoSEQ multiplex PCR, and TCRdb kept only the in-frame ones, dropping some. The sample carries approximately 2,000,000 clones, roughly 95% recorded once. The CDR3 loop spans 16 amino acids. The V end was cut by 4 bases, the J end by 6 bases, with 21 bases between. In germline, CDR1 is MNHEY, CDR2 SMNVEV (reference sequence).

Source material: naive CD8+ T cells from PBMCs. The TCR sequence derives from a man between 18 and 35 years old in good health. Some clones in this sample may be carry-over from other donors' samples. J is TRBJ1-2 and V is TRBV27, with D possibly TRBD1 on 5 matching bases. Written as DNA, the CDR3 is TGTGCCAGCAGTTCCTCTTGGGGGGAGGTGAGACATGGCTACACCTTC. This sequence encodes CASSSSWGEVRHGYTF.